The present T cell receptor beta chain was sequenced within a study of T cell responses to AZD1222 COVID-19 vaccine (dated by TCRdb to 2020 to 2022). Turning to the overall study: A total of about 240 trial participants underwent TCR sequencing, of whom about 210 received two doses of AZD1222 and about 25 received two doses of the MenACWY control vaccine. Trial participants were enrolled by age into 18-55, 56-69 and 70-plus year subgroups, with around 140, 26 and 57 TCR-sequenced participants respectively. The study at large found these results: Conclusions about previously exposed vaccinees are limited because only 5 or 6 AZD1222 recipients were SARS-CoV-2 seropositive at baseline. CD4 TCRs associated with the vaccine covered the entire spike protein, and the dominant responses were in regions 160-218 and 743-854. Reportedly, almost half of the unique spike-specific TCRs recognized epitopes lying outside the regions that are mutated in the B.1.351 and B.1.1.7 variants. The 56-69-year group was small, and its depth increase did not reach significance, likely because of low power. Participants were mostly white British, with more females than males. The authors suggested clonal diversity may have been underestimated. Because no samples from the day 14 peak response were available, repertoires could be characterized only after the peak T cell response. After two AZD1222 doses, both the breadth and the depth of spike-specific TCRs were significantly higher than at day 0 and than in MenACWY recipients.

Note on this clone: The antigen it binds to is not known. Base qualities are not provided; no much larger clone lies one nucleotide away.

The time point label, as the study defines it: about 28 days (+/-7) after the second vaccine dose. Because spike-specific TCR depth and breadth did not differ between the two schedules, AZD1222 recipients who got a second dose at roughly 4 weeks were pooled with those who got a second dose at roughly 12 weeks. The vaccinee samples were drawn from two UK trials, COV001 and COV002, one of which was a single-blind randomized controlled phase 2/3 trial testing AZD1222 (ChAdOx1 nCoV-19) in healthy adults. For TCRbeta chain sequencing, PBMC samples were collected from trial participants at day 0 and at day 28 after the second dose. The CDR3 regions of human TCRbeta chains were analyzed by immunosequencing. For the original study's pipeline: TCRs in the repertoires were compared against a reference library of SARS-CoV-2-specific TCRs that had been generated with the MIRA antigen-specificity platform. Breadth was defined as the fraction of unique TCRs that were SARS-CoV-2-associated, and depth was defined as the fraction of total T cells that were SARS-CoV-2-associated. Each spike-specific TCR was assigned to its reactive spike region and to a CD4 or CD8 class using the MIRA data. Log10-transformed breadth and depth values were compared by one-way ANOVA with Sidak's multiple comparisons tests. Imported from immuneACCESS, the table was reduced by TCRdb to in-frame sequences with V and J called. These copies leave out some clones; in studies compared against another copy, an unresolved V gene accounts for under half, and the cause of the remainder is not known. The DNA gave D and trimming, while V, J and clone size come from that table. The sample table lists roughly 150,000 clones, 85% to 95% of them with a count of one. The ten largest clones represent more than 1.3% of the sample.

Spanning cysteine to phenylalanine, the CDR3 consists of 14 amino acids. Only the CDR3 region is kept as DNA, spanning 42 bases read in frame from base 1. The CDR1 and CDR2 encoded by the germline V gene are MNHEY and SVGAGI. Between the V and J ends, shortened by 6 bases and 8 bases respectively, the junction contains 16 bases. The rearrangement joined TRBV6-5 to TRBJ1-4; TRBD1 might be the D gene, on 5 matching bases. This clonotype originated in an adult who received the AZD1222 COVID-19 vaccine. The starting material was peripheral blood, obtained 28 days after the second AZD1222 dose. The DNA sequence follows: TGTGCCAGCAGATCGGGATCCCCAGGGGAAAAACTGTTTTTT. Translation gives CASRSGSPGEKLFF.